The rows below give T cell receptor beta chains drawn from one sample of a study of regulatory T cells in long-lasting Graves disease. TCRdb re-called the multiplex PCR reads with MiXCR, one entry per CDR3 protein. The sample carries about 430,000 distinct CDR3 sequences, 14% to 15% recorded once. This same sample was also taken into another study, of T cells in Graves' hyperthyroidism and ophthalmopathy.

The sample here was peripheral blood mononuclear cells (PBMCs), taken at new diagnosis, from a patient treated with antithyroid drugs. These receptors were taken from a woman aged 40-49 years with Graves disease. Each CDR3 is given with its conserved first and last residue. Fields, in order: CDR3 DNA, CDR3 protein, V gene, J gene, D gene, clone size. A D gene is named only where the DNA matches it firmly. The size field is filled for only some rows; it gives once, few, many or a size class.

TGTGCCAGCAGCCCGCGTTGGGGGCGGGAGGACAATGAGCAGTTCTTC	CASSPRWGREDNEQFF	TRBV11-3	TRBJ2-1	TRBD2	many
TGTGCCAGCAGTTTTAACTCCAAGGGGACCCAGTACTTC	CASSFNSKGTQYF	TRBV6-2/TRBV6-3	TRBJ2-5	.	.
TGTGCCAGCAGCCCCCCAATGCGGTTTTCGAACACCGGGGAGCTGTTTTTT	CASSPPMRFSNTGELFF	TRBV7-9	TRBJ2-2	.	many
TGTGCCAGCAGTTACTCGGACCTACGGGACGAGCAGTACTTC	CASSYSDLRDEQYF	TRBV6-2/TRBV6-3	TRBJ2-7	.	many
TGTGCCAGCAGGACAGGAGTTTTCTCTGGAAACACCATATATTTT	CASRTGVFSGNTIYF	TRBV2	TRBJ1-3	.	many
TGTGCCAGCAGCCGGGACAGGGGGCTGAACGGGGAGCTGTTTTTT	CASSRDRGLNGELFF	TRBV3-1	TRBJ2-2	TRBD1	many
TGTGCCAGCAGCCCCATAGGCCCCTACGAGCAGTACTTC	CASSPIGPYEQYF	TRBV3-1	TRBJ2-7	.	few
TGCGCCAGCGGCTCCGGTGCTAGCGGGAGCTCCTACGAGCAGTACTTC	CASGSGASGSSYEQYF	TRBV5-1	TRBJ2-7	TRBD2	.
TGTGCCATCAGGGGTGTTGGGCGGGCCCCAGATACGCAGTATTTT	CAIRGVGRAPDTQYF	TRBV10-3	TRBJ2-3	.	.
TGCGCCAGCAGCTTGGCTCGGACAGGGGGCAACGAGCAGTACTTC	CASSLARTGGNEQYF	TRBV5-1	TRBJ2-7	TRBD1	few
TGTGCCAGCGTAGGGCAAGGCGGGAACACTGAAGCTTTCTTT	CASVGQGGNTEAFF	TRBV9	TRBJ1-1	.	few
TGTGCCAGCAGTCAGGGACCGTCCTACGAGCAGTACTTC	CASSQGPSYEQYF	TRBV3-1	TRBJ2-7	.	few
TGTGCCAGCAGCCCTGGCCTAGCGGGAGAGCGTGAGCAGTTCTTC	CASSPGLAGEREQFF	TRBV28	TRBJ2-1	TRBD2	few
TGTGCCAGCAGTCCGGGCCTTCGGTGGCTAGCGGGTCAAGAGACCCAGTACTTC	CASSPGLRWLAGQETQYF	TRBV28	TRBJ2-5	TRBD2	many
TGTGCCAGCACCCCAGCGGGAGCATCCTACGAGCAGTACTTC	CASTPAGASYEQYF	TRBV7-9	TRBJ2-7	TRBD2	.
TGCAGCGTAGGGGGAGATATACCGGGACAGGGCCCAGATACGCAGTATTTT	CSVGGDIPGQGPDTQYF	TRBV29-1	TRBJ2-3	TRBD1	.
TGTGCCAGCAGTGTGGGACTAGTTGGACAAGACACCCAGTACTTC	CASSVGLVGQDTQYF	TRBV27	TRBJ2-5	TRBD2	.
TGTGCCAGCAGTGAACTCGGGACAGCCCTCAATGAGCAGTTCTTC	CASSELGTALNEQFF	TRBV6-2/TRBV6-3	TRBJ2-1	TRBD1	few
TGTGCCAGTAGTATCGGGGAATTGAATTCACCCCTCCACTTT	CASSIGELNSPLHF	TRBV19	TRBJ1-6	.	many
TGTGCCAGCAGCCACCCAGGGACAGGGAACGAGCAGTACTTC	CASSHPGTGNEQYF	TRBV27	TRBJ2-7	TRBD1	few
TGTGCTAGTGGTTTTTCGTTCGGAGAGCAGTACTTC	CASGFSFGEQYF	TRBV12-5	TRBJ2-7	.	many
TGTGCCAGCAGCGTAGCCGGCAGCGGAACCTACGAGCAGTACTTC	CASSVAGSGTYEQYF	TRBV9	TRBJ2-7	.	many
TGTGCCAGCAGCGGCCGGGACAGCTCCTACGAGCAGTACTTC	CASSGRDSSYEQYF	TRBV3-1	TRBJ2-7	TRBD1	many
TGTGCCAGCAGCTTAACTCTTAGTGGCTACACCTTC	CASSLTLSGYTF	TRBV7-9	TRBJ1-2	.	few
TGCAGTGCTAGAGGTGACTTGAGCTCCTACAATGAGCAGTTCTTC	CSARGDLSSYNEQFF	TRBV20-1	TRBJ2-1	.	few
TGTGCCAGCAGCCAAGACCCGGAGGAGCAGTACTTC	CASSQDPEEQYF	TRBV3-1	TRBJ2-7	.	many
TGTGCCAGCAGTTACGGAGGGGGTGTCACAGATACGCAGTATTTT	CASSYGGGVTDTQYF	TRBV6-2/TRBV6-3	TRBJ2-3	.	few
TGTGCCAGCAGTGAATATCGGGGAGACCACGGTGAGCAGTTCTTC	CASSEYRGDHGEQFF	TRBV2	TRBJ2-1	.	many
TGTGCCTGGAGTGTACAAGGCAGGGCGAACACCGGGGAGCTGTTTTTT	CAWSVQGRANTGELFF	TRBV30	TRBJ2-2	.	many
TGTGCCAGCAGTTTAGACAGAAACTCCTACGAGCAGTACTTC	CASSLDRNSYEQYF	TRBV12-3/TRBV12-4	TRBJ2-7	.	few
TGTGCCAGCAGCCAAGTTGGGAGTGGCACAGATACGCAGTATTTT	CASSQVGSGTDTQYF	TRBV14	TRBJ2-3	.	.
TGTGCCAGCAGCGGTTGGAGAGGGACGCACACTGAAGCTTTCTTT	CASSGWRGTHTEAFF	TRBV27	TRBJ1-1	.	many
TGCGCCAGCAGGATTCGGAGCGGAAACTCCTACGAGCAGTACTTC	CASRIRSGNSYEQYF	TRBV5-1	TRBJ2-7	.	many
TGTGCCAGCAGTGATCCGACAGACCACTATGGCTACACCTTC	CASSDPTDHYGYTF	TRBV2	TRBJ1-2	.	many
TGTGCCTGGAGTCTAGGAGGGGAAGAGACCCAGTACTTC	CAWSLGGEETQYF	TRBV30	TRBJ2-5	.	.
TGTGCCAGCATGGGGGGGGGGGGGATCATCGACTATGGCTACACCTTC	CASMGGGGIIDYGYTF	TRBV28	TRBJ1-2	.	many
TGTGCCAGCAGTTTGGGAGTACTTTATGGCTACACCTTC	CASSLGVLYGYTF	TRBV12-3/TRBV12-4	TRBJ1-2	.	many
TGTGCCAGCAGCTTAGGGTACGTCGAGCAGTTCTTC	CASSLGYVEQFF	TRBV11-2	TRBJ2-1	.	many
TGTGCCAGCAGTGATGGGCACCTGGGCTACACCTTC	CASSDGHLGYTF	TRBV2	TRBJ1-2	.	.
TGTGCCAGCAGCCCATCGGACAGGGGGCTCGACGAGCAGTACTTC	CASSPSDRGLDEQYF	TRBV13	TRBJ2-7	TRBD1	few
TGTGCCAGCAGCTTAGTCAGTAGGCGGGACAGCAACACAGATACGCAGTATTTT	CASSLVSRRDSNTDTQYF	TRBV11-3	TRBJ2-3	.	few
TGCAGTGCTAGAGCTGGCCTAGCAGGTTCCTACAATGAGCAGTTCTTC	CSARAGLAGSYNEQFF	TRBV20-1	TRBJ2-1	.	many
TGTGCCAGCAGGAGAAATCCACGATCCTACGAGCAGTACTTC	CASRRNPRSYEQYF	TRBV27	TRBJ2-7	.	many
TGTGCCCCTAGCTCCTACGAGCAGTACTTC	CAPSSYEQYF	TRBV19	TRBJ2-7	.	few
TGCAGCGCTTTCGTGCAGTACTTC	CSAFVQYF	TRBV29-1	TRBJ2-7	.	.
TGTGCCAGCAGTTTCGATACTGACCCTGACAATGAGCAGTTCTTC	CASSFDTDPDNEQFF	TRBV6-2/TRBV6-3	TRBJ2-1	.	.
TGTGCCAGCAGTGAGGGGACAGCGAATAATTCACCCCTCCACTTT	CASSEGTANNSPLHF	TRBV6-1	TRBJ1-6	TRBD1	many
TGCAGTGCCCCACTAGCGGGAACGGTTGAGCAGTACTTC	CSAPLAGTVEQYF	TRBV20-1	TRBJ2-7	TRBD2	many
TGTGCCAGCAGCCGTTATACTAGCGGGAGAGACAATGAGCAGTTCTTC	CASSRYTSGRDNEQFF	TRBV5-6	TRBJ2-1	TRBD2	.
TGTGCCAGCTCCCTCGGGACTAGCGGGAGCGCGCAGTTCTTC	CASSLGTSGSAQFF	TRBV18	TRBJ2-1	TRBD2	many
TGTGCCAGCAGCTTAGTGGGCGGACCAGAAGAGACCCAGTACTTC	CASSLVGGPEETQYF	TRBV7-2	TRBJ2-5	.	many
TGTGCCAGTAGTATCCGGGCGGATAAACAGGGGGTTTTAGAAAAACTGTTTTTT	CASSIRADKQGVLEKLFF	TRBV19	TRBJ1-4	TRBD1	.
TGTGCCAGCAGTTTAGGGAGCACTAGCGGGAGCCAAGAGACCCAGTACTTC	CASSLGSTSGSQETQYF	TRBV28	TRBJ2-5	TRBD2	.
TGTGCCAGCAGTTTATCAGGGACAGGCGGCCAAGAGACCCAGTACTTC	CASSLSGTGGQETQYF	TRBV27	TRBJ2-5	TRBD1	many
TGTGCCAGCAGTTTAATTGCAGGGCCTAAGACAGATACGCAGTATTTT	CASSLIAGPKTDTQYF	TRBV27	TRBJ2-3	.	few
TGCAGTGCTAGAGATGGCGGGATCAGTGAGACCCAGTACTTC	CSARDGGISETQYF	TRBV20-1	TRBJ2-5	.	.